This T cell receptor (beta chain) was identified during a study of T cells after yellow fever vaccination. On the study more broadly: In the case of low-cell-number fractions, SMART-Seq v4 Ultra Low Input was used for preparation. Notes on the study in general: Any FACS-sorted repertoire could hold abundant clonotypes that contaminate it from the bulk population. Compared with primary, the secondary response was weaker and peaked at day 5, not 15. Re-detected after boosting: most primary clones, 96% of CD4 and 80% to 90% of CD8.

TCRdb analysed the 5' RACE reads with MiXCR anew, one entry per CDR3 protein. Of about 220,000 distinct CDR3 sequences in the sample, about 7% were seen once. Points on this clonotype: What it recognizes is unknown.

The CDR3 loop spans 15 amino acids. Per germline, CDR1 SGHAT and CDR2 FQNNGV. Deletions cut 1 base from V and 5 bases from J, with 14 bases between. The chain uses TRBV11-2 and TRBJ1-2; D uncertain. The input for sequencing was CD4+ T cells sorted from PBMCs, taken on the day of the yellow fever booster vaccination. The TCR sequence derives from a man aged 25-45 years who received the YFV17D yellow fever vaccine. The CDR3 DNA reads TGTGCCAGCAGCTTAGTAGGCCCGACGCGGTATGGCTACACCTTC. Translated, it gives CASSLVGPTRYGYTF. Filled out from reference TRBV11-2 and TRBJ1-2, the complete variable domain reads EAGVAQSPRYKIIEKRQSVAFWCNPISGHATLYWYQQILGQGPKLLIQFQNNGVVDDSQLPKDRFSAERLKGVDSTLKIQPAKLEDSAVYLCASSLVGPTRYGYTFGSGTRLTVV.